The entry that follows covers one T cell receptor (beta chain) sequence. Its cognate antigen has yet to be identified. A much larger clone lies one base from this, so it may be a read error. The sample belongs to a study of tumor-infiltrating lymphocytes in primary liver carcinoma (dated by TCRdb to about 2017). For context, the study as a whole: Between late 2015 and 2016, a handful of patients in China with histopathologically diagnosed primary liver carcinoma had surgical resection. Each sample produced about 3.5 to 7.13 million productive TCRbeta reads, and read depth showed no significant difference between tissue types. Tumors of the five patients were stage T1-T3 N0M0 with maximum diameters of roughly 4.2 to 10 cm. Reproducibility between technical replicate repertoires was high, with correlation coefficients above 0.98 and mean shared-clone rates about 0.9. Across five regions of each liver tumor, along with adjacent normal tissue and blood, the study brought together TCRbeta repertoire sequencing, expression microarrays and whole-exome sequencing. A total of 35 specimens from 5 patients, comprising roughly 25 tumor regions, 5 adjacent noncancerous liver tissues and 5 peripheral blood samples, were covered by TCRbeta repertoire sequencing. Of the five patients (three men and two women, aged 30 to 69 years), four had hepatocellular carcinoma and one had combined HCC and intrahepatic cholangiocarcinoma.

TCRbeta-specific cDNA was reverse-transcribed from approximately 500 ng total RNA using a constant-region primer and ProtoScript II reverse transcriptase. Three nested multiplex PCR rounds, following a slightly modified ARM-PCR procedure, were used to build the TCRbeta libraries. Multiplex TRBV1-TRBV30 forward primers and a Cbeta reverse primer were used in the first two PCR rounds, each of which was run for approximately 9 cycles. A final 25-cycle PCR with Deep VentR polymerase added sample barcodes and Illumina adapters. Amplicons of 200-500 bp were gel-purified with a QIAquick gel extraction kit before sequencing. An Illumina HiSeq 2500 was used to sequence the TCRbeta amplicons, generating 250-bp paired-end reads. The original methods were these. To recover full CDR3 sequences, reads were quality-trimmed using Trimmomatic v0.33 and paired reads were then merged using FLASH v1.2.11. V, D and J germline segments were assigned to the rearranged TCRbeta sequences by MiGEC v1.2.1b. VDJtools v1.0.0 computed clonotype statistics and Shannon-Wiener diversity indices. To reduce sampling bias, subsequent analyses other than the diversity analysis used only the 250 most abundant clonotypes in each sample. TCRdb reprocessing: public reads trimmed at Q25 with fastp, clones called with MiXCR, in-frame beta chains kept. Rows with a matching CDR3 protein are joined into one entry that keeps the most common DNA and genes. These V and J calls derive from TCRdb rather than the authors' analysis. In all, the sample holds 310,000 or so distinct CDR3 sequences, and around three fifths of those were seen once. Over 15% of the sample rests with the top ten.

V was cut back by 5 bases and J by 6 bases, leaving a gap of 11 bases between them. CDR1 is given as SGHVS and CDR2 as FQNEAQ, both from the germline V gene. From cysteine to phenylalanine, the CDR3 is 13 amino acids long. Left in the record is the CDR3 DNA by itself, 39 bases read in frame from the first base. Blood RNA was extracted from unsorted whole blood with TRIzol reagent; germline DNA came from the DNeasy Blood & Tissue kit. At the time of sampling, the patients were treatment-naive and had chronic HBV infection. Before surgery, 4 to 5 milliliters of peripheral blood were collected into K2EDTA tubes. Here is what the overall study found, with its caveats: The top 250 clones accounted for a significantly greater share of the repertoire in tumors than in blood (p = 0.039). Because sequencing covered only the TCR beta chain and unpaired alpha chains were not captured, true repertoire diversity is likely underestimated. The study included only a handful of patients, and the authors note findings should be validated in a larger study. Since the samples were bulk and unsorted, there was no way to compare CD4+ and CD8+ T cell repertoires. Repertoire overlap was higher between tumor regions (mean around 35%) than tumor-adjacent (approximately 17%) or tumor-blood (14%) pairs, consistent with antigen-driven expansion.

The source material was peripheral blood. The chain is encoded by TRBV7-8 joined to TRBJ1-5, and perhaps TRBD1 as D gene, on 6 matching bases. The sequence was obtained from a woman in her twenties or thirties with primary liver carcinoma and hepatitis B virus infection. The CDR3 protein sequence reads: CASSESGVQPQHF. The nucleotide sequence is given as TGTGCCAGCAGCGAGTCAGGGGTTCAGCCCCAGCATTTT.